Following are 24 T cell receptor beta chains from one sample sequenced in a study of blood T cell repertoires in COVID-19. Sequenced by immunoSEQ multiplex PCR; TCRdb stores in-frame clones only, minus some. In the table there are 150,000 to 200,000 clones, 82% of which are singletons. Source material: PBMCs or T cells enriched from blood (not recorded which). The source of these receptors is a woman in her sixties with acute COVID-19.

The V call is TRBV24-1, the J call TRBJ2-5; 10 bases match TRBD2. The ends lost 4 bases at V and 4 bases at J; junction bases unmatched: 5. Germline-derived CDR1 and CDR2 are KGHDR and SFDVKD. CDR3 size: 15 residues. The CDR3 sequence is CATSETRLAGETQYF. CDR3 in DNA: TGTGCCACCAGTGAGACTCGACTAGCGGGAGAGACCCAGTACTTC.

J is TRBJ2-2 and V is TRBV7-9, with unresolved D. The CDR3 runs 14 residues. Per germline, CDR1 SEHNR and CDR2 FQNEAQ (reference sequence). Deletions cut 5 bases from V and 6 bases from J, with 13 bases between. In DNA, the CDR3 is TGTGCCAGCAGCCTCCAAGCAGACTCCGGGGAGCTGTTTTTT. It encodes CASSLQADSGELFF. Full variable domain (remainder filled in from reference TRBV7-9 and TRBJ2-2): DTGVSQNPRHKITKRGQNVTFRCDPISEHNRLYWYRQTLGQGPEFLTYFQNEAQLEKSRLLSDRFSAERPKGSFSTLEIQRTEQGDSAMYLCASSLQADSGELFFGEGSRLTVL.

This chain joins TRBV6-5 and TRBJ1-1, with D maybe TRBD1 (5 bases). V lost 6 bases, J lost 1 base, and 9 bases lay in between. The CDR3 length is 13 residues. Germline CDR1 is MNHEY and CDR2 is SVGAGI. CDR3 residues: CASRRQSNTEAFF. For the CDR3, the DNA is TGTGCCAGCAGGCGACAGTCGAACACTGAAGCTTTCTTT.

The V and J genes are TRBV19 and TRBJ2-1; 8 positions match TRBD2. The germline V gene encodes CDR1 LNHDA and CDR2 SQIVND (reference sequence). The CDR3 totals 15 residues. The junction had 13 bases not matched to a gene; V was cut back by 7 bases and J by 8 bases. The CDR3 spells CASNNPQRERHEQFF. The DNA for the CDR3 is TGTGCCAGTAACAACCCCCAGCGGGAGAGGCATGAGCAGTTCTTC. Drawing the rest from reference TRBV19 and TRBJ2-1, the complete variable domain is DGGITQSPKYLFRKEGQNVTLSCEQNLNHDAMYWYRQDPGQGLRLIYYSQIVNDFQKGDIAEGYSVSREKKESFPLTVTSAQKNPTAFYLCASNNPQRERHEQFFGPGTRLTVL.

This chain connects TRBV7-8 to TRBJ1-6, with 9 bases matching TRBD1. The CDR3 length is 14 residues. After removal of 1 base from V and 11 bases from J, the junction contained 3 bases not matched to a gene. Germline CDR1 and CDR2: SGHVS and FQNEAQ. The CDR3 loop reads CASSLEGTGTPLHF. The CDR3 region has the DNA TGTGCCAGCAGCTTAGAAGGGACAGGGACACCCCTCCACTTT.

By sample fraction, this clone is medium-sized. CDR3 protein: CASSRTSQNTGELFF. Written as DNA, the CDR3 is TGTGCCAGCAGCAGGACTAGCCAGAACACCGGGGAGCTGTTTTTT. J is TRBJ2-2 and V is TRBV7-8; TRBD2 aligns across 8 bases. Germline V lookup: CDR1 SGHVS, CDR2 FQNEAQ. This CDR3 is 15 amino acids long. V shed 5 bases and J 1 base; nucleotides not matched to a gene: 3.

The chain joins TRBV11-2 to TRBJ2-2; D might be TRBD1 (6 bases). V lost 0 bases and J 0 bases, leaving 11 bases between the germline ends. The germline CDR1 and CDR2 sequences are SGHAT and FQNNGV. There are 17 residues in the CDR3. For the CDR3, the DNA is TGTGCCAGCAGCTTAGATCTAGGGGGTGCGAACACCGGGGAGCTGTTTTTT. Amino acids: CASSLDLGGANTGELFF.

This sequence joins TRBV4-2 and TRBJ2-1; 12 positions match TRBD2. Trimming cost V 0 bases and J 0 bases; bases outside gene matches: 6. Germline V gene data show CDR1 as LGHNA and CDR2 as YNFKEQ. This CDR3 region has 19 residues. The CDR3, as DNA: TGTGCCAGCAGCCAAGAAACTAGCGGGAGGACGAGCTCCTACAATGAGCAGTTCTTC. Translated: CASSQETSGRTSSYNEQFF.

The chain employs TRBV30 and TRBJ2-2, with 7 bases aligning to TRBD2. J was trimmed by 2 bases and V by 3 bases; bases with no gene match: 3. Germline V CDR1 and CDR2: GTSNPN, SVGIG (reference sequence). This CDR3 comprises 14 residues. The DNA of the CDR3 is TGTGCCTGGAGGGCTAGCGGTAACACCGGGGAGCTGTTTTTT. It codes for CAWRASGNTGELFF.

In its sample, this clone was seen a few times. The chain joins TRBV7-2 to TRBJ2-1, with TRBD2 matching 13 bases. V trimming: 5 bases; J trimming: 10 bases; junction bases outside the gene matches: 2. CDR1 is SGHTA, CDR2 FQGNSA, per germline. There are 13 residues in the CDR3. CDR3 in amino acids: CASSEGLAGEQFF. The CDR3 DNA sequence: TGTGCCAGCAGCGAGGGACTAGCGGGAGAGCAGTTCTTC.

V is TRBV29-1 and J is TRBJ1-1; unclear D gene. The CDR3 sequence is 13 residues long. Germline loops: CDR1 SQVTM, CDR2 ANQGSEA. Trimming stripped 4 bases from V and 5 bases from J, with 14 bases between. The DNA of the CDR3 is TGCAGCGTTGGGGAGCGATGGGGAACTGAAGCTTTCTTT. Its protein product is CSVGERWGTEAFF.

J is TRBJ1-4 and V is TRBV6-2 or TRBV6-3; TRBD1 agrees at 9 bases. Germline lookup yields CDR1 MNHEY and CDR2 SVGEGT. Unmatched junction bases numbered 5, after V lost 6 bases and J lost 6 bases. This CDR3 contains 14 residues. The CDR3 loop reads CASSHRGLDEKLFF. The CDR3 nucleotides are TGTGCCAGCAGCCACAGGGGGCTGGATGAAAAACTGTTTTTT.

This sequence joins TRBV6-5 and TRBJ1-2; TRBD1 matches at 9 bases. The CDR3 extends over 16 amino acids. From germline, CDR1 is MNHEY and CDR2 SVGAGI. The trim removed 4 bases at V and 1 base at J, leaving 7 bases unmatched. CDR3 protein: CASSWKQGAINYGYTF. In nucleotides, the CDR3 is TGTGCCAGCAGTTGGAAACAGGGGGCGATTAACTATGGCTACACCTTC.

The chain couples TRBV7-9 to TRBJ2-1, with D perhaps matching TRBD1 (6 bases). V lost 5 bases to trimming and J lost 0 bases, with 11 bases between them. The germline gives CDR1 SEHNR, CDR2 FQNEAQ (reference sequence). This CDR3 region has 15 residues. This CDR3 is CASSVQGSSYNEQFF. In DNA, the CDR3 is TGTGCCAGCAGCGTCCAGGGGAGCTCCTACAATGAGCAGTTCTTC.

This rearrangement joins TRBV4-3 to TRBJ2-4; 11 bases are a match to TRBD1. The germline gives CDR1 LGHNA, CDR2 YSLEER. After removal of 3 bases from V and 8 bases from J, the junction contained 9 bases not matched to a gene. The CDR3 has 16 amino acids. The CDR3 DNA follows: TGCGCCAGCAGCCACTTAGACGGGACAGGGGGTCACATTCAGTACTTC. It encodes CASSHLDGTGGHIQYF.

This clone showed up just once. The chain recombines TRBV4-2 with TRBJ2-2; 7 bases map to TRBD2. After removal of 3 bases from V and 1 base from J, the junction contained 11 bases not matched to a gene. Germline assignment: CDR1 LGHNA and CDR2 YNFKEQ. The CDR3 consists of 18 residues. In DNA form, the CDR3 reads TGTGCCAGCAGCCATGGGACTACCCTAACGATGAACACCGGGGAGCTGTTTTTT. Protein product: CASSHGTTLTMNTGELFF.

CDR3 sequence reads: CASSPGQGAEKLFF. The CDR3 DNA follows: TGTGCCAGCAGCCCGGGACAGGGGGCGGAAAAACTGTTTTTT. V usage is TRBV7-9 and J usage is TRBJ1-4; TRBD1 matches at 12 bases. The CDR3 is made up of 14 amino acids. CDR1 and CDR2 (germline): SEHNR, FQNEAQ (reference sequence). V shed 5 bases and J 8 bases; nucleotides not matched to a gene: 3. The entire variable domain, with the rest obtained from reference TRBV7-9 and TRBJ1-4, is as follows: DTGVSQNPRHKITKRGQNVTFRCDPISEHNRLYWYRQTLGQGPEFLTYFQNEAQLEKSRLLSDRFSAERPKGSFSTLEIQRTEQGDSAMYLCASSPGQGAEKLFFGSGTQLSVL.

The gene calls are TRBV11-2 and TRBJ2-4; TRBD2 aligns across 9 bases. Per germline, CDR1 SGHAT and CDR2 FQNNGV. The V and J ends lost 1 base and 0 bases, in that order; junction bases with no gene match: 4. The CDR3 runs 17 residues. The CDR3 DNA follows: TGTGCCAGCAGCTTAGCCGCGGGGGGGATAGCCAAAAACATTCAGTACTTC. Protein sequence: CASSLAAGGIAKNIQYF.

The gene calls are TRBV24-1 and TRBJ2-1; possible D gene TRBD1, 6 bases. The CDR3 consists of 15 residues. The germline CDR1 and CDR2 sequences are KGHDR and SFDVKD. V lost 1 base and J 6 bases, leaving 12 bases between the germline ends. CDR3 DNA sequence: TGTGCCACCAGTGATTTTGCAGGGGAGCGCAATGAGCAGTTCTTC. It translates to CATSDFAGERNEQFF.

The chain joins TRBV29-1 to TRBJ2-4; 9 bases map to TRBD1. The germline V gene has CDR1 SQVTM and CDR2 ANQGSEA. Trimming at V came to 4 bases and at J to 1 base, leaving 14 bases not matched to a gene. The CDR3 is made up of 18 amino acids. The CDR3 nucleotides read TGCAGCGTTGGGAACATTAATAGACAGGGGGAGGCCAAAAACATTCAGTACTTC. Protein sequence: CSVGNINRQGEAKNIQYF. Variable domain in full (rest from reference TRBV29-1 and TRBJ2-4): SAVISQKPSRDICQRGTSLTIQCQVDSQVTMMFWYRQQPGQSLTLIATANQGSEATYESGFVIDKFPISRPNLTFSTLTVSNMSPEDSSIYLCSVGNINRQGEAKNIQYFGAGTRLSVL.

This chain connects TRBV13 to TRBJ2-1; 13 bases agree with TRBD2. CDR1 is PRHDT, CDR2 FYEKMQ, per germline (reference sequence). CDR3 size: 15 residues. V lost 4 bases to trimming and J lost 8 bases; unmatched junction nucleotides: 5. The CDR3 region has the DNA TGTGCCAGCAGCTACGGGACTAGCGGGAACTATGAGCAGTTCTTC. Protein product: CASSYGTSGNYEQFF.

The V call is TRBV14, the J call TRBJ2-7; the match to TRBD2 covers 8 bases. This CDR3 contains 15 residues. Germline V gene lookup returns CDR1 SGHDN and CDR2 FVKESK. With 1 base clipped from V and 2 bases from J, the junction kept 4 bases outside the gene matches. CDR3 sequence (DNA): TGTGCCAGCAGCCAAGGACTAGCGTGGGCCTACGAGCAGTACGTC. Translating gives CASSQGLAWAYEQYV.

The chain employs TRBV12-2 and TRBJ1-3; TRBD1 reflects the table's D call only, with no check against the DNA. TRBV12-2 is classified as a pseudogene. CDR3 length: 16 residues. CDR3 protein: CASRSQGADSGNTIYF. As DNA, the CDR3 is TGTGCAAGTCGCTCACAGGGGGCTGACTCTGGAAACACCATATATTTT.

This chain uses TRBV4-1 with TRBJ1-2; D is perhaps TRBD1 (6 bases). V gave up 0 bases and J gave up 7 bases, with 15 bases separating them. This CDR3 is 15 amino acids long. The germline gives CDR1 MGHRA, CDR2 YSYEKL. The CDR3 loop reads CASSQDQTGWGGYTF. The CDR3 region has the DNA TGCGCCAGCAGCCAAGATCAGACAGGCTGGGGTGGCTACACCTTC.